Presented here are 32 T cell receptor beta chains from one specimen sequenced in a study of T cells in Graves' hyperthyroidism and ophthalmopathy. Researchers amplified the TCR beta CDR3 regions from RNA transcripts. Researchers ran a first-round RT-PCR on the TCR CDR3 using the HTBI primer set. TCRdb independently ran MiXCR on the multiplex PCR reads; one entry per CDR3 protein. Seen here are 350,000 to 450,000 distinct CDR3 sequences, about an eighth observed once, and the top ten hold 25% to 30%. The sequenced sample was blood. The receptor set was obtained from a man aged 50-60 years with Graves' ophthalmopathy.

The sample holds many counts of this clonotype. V gene TRBV7-2 combines with J gene TRBJ2-7; weak D call: TRBD2 (5 bases). V gave up 1 base and J gave up 9 bases, with 22 bases separating them. This CDR3 has 16 amino acids. The germline V gene has CDR1 SGHTA and CDR2 FQGNSA. CDR3 residues: CASSLDWRANVLAQYF. The CDR3 nucleotides are TGTGCCAGCAGCTTAGACTGGCGGGCCAACGTTTTGGCGCAGTACTTC.

The J gene is TRBJ1-4, the V gene TRBV2; 9 bases are shared with TRBD1. This CDR3 has 14 amino acids. The V segment lost 6 bases and the J segment 8 bases; nucleotides outside the gene matches: 7. Looked up from germline, CDR1 is SNHLY and CDR2 is FYNNEI. In DNA form, the CDR3 reads TGTGCCAGCAGACCGGGACAGGGAAGCGAAAAACTGTTTTTT. It yields the protein CASRPGQGSEKLFF.

This clonotype occurred many times. The V call is TRBV6-1, the J call TRBJ1-2, with a weak D call TRBD1 (5 bases). The V end lost 6 bases, the J end lost 6 bases, and 17 bases lay between the germline ends. The CDR3 sequence is 14 residues long. Germline V gene lookup returns CDR1 MNHNS and CDR2 SASEGT. DNA for the CDR3: TGTGCCAGCAGCGTTGATGGGACCGGCAATGGCTACACCTTC. This encodes CASSVDGTGNGYTF.

In its sample, this clonotype was seen once. A read error is possible here, since a much larger clone lies one base away. The chain uses TRBV13 and TRBJ2-7; D is tentatively TRBD1 or TRBD2 (5 bases each). V shed 11 bases and J shed 2 bases, with 19 bases lying between them. This CDR3 is 14 amino acids long. CDR1 and CDR2 from the germline V gene are PRHDT and FYEKMQ (reference sequence). CDR3: CAGTLGDGTYEQYF. In DNA form, the CDR3 reads TGTGCCGGCACCTTGGGGGACGGAACCTACGAGCAGTACTTC.

Ten or more counts support this clonotype. The V call is TRBV2, the J call TRBJ2-1, with D tentatively TRBD1 (5 bases). Trimming left V 7 bases short and J 7 bases short, with 14 bases between. Germline V gene sequence: CDR1 SNHLY, CDR2 FYNNEI. This CDR3 has 13 amino acids. CDR3 in amino acids: CASNVGQVNEQFF. Written as DNA, the CDR3 is TGTGCCAGCAACGTGGGGCAGGTGAATGAGCAGTTCTTC.

The table lists this clonotype with many counts. This rearrangement joins TRBV4-1 to TRBJ2-3; 9 nucleotides align to TRBD2. CDR3 length equals 15 residues. In germline, CDR1 is MGHRA, CDR2 YSYEKL. J gave up 7 bases and V 1 base, and 6 bases lay outside the gene matches. This chain's CDR3 is CASSQGLAVPNTQYF. The CDR3 DNA follows: TGCGCCAGCAGCCAAGGACTAGCGGTGCCGAATACGCAGTATTTT.

The V gene is TRBV7-9, the J gene TRBJ1-4; maybe TRBD1 (6 bases). The V gene lost 4 bases and the J gene lost 4 bases, with 13 bases spanning the gap. The CDR3 has 15 amino acids. Germline V lookup: CDR1 SEHNR, CDR2 FQNEAQ (reference sequence). CDR3: CASSSRQVNNEKLFF. In DNA form, the CDR3 reads TGTGCCAGCAGCTCTCGACAGGTCAATAATGAAAAACTGTTTTTT. Full variable domain (remainder filled in from reference TRBV7-9 and TRBJ1-4): DTGVSQNPRHKITKRGQNVTFRCDPISEHNRLYWYRQTLGQGPEFLTYFQNEAQLEKSRLLSDRFSAERPKGSFSTLEIQRTEQGDSAMYLCASSSRQVNNEKLFFGSGTQLSVL.

This clonotype has at least ten counts. This rearrangement joins TRBV6-1 to TRBJ2-7, with 8 bases identical to TRBD1. Per the germline V gene, CDR1 is MNHNS and CDR2 is SASEGT. CDR3 size: 14 residues. V lost 5 bases, J lost 4 bases, and 7 bases stayed unmatched. The CDR3 sequence is CASSYMTGVYEQYF. As DNA, the CDR3 is TGTGCCAGCAGTTATATGACAGGGGTGTACGAGCAGTACTTC.

CDR3 protein: CASSMDRGGNEAFF. The CDR3 DNA is TGTGCCAGTAGTATGGACAGGGGGGGGAATGAAGCTTTCTTT. The gene calls are TRBV19 and TRBJ1-1; 10 bases are shared with TRBD1. The V segment lost 3 bases and the J segment 7 bases; nucleotides outside the gene matches: 5. The germline CDR1 and CDR2 sequences are LNHDA and SQIVND (reference sequence). The CDR3 sequence is 14 residues long. The full variable domain, rest sourced from reference TRBV19 and TRBJ1-1, is DGGITQSPKYLFRKEGQNVTLSCEQNLNHDAMYWYRQDPGQGLRLIYYSQIVNDFQKGDIAEGYSVSREKKESFPLTVTSAQKNPTAFYLCASSMDRGGNEAFFGQGTRLTVV.

This clonotype was found many times. The chain links TRBV14 to TRBJ1-5, with 10 bases that match TRBD1. J lost 2 bases, V lost 1 base, and 14 bases had no gene match. Germline CDR1 reads SGHDN; CDR2 reads FVKESK. The CDR3 length is 20 residues. The CDR3 reads CASSQVDPGQGLGGNQPQHF. CDR3 sequence (DNA): TGTGCCAGCAGCCAAGTCGATCCGGGACAGGGGCTTGGTGGCAATCAGCCCCAGCATTTT. Variable domain in full (rest from reference TRBV14 and TRBJ1-5): EAGVTQFPSHSVIEKGQTVTLRCDPISGHDNLYWYRRVMGKEIKFLLHFVKESKQDESGMPNNRFLAERTGGTYSTLKVQPAELEDSGVYFCASSQVDPGQGLGGNQPQHFGDGTRLSIL.

This clonotype was seen a handful of times. This sequence joins TRBV5-1 and TRBJ2-7; D might be TRBD2 (5 bases). With 3 bases removed from V and 6 bases from J, the gap between germline ends came to 10 bases. Per germline, CDR1 SGHRS and CDR2 YFSETQ. This CDR3 is 12 amino acids long. CDR3 coding DNA: TGCGCCAGCAGCTCCGGGATCGGCGAGCAGTACTTC. Protein sequence: CASSSGIGEQYF.

The rearrangement links TRBV10-3 to TRBJ1-3; no clear D. Germline V gives CDR1 ENHRY, CDR2 SYGVKD. Trimming took off 6 bases at V and 0 bases at J, with 3 bases between the two ends. The CDR3 loop spans 12 amino acids. CDR3 protein: CAIRTSGNTIYF. The CDR3 DNA reads as TGTGCCATCAGGACCTCTGGAAACACCATATATTTT.

In this sample, this clonotype turned up many times. J is TRBJ2-4 and V is TRBV7-8; TRBD2 matches 7 bases. Germline V gene lookup returns CDR1 SGHVS and CDR2 FQNEAQ. The CDR3 length is 15 residues. With 5 bases clipped from V and 3 bases from J, the junction kept 7 bases outside the gene matches. The CDR3 DNA reads as TGTGCCAGCAGCGAGGGAGGGGTGGACAAAAACATTCAGTACTTC. This encodes CASSEGGVDKNIQYF.

This clonotype has at least ten counts. As DNA, the CDR3 is TGTGCCAGCAGGGCAGGGGATACCGGGGAGCTGTTTTTT. This translates into CASRAGDTGELFF. This chain connects TRBV2 to TRBJ2-2; TRBD1 is a possible D gene (6 bases). There are 13 residues in the CDR3. V gave up 6 bases and J gave up 5 bases, with 10 bases separating them. Per the germline V gene, CDR1 is SNHLY and CDR2 is FYNNEI.

In this sample, this clonotype turned up a few times. The J gene is TRBJ2-7, the V gene TRBV24-1; perhaps TRBD2 as D (6 bases). The V gene lost 4 bases and the J gene lost 3 bases, with 12 bases spanning the gap. Germline CDR1 is KGHDR and CDR2 is SFDVKD. The CDR3 extends over 14 amino acids. CDR3 nucleotides: TGTGCCACCAGTGAGGGTCACGGGGGCTACGAGCAGTACTTC. Translated: CATSEGHGGYEQYF.

The genes are TRBV27 and TRBJ2-7, with 7 nucleotides matching TRBD2. V shed 4 bases and J 7 bases; nucleotides not matched to a gene: 7. The CDR3 runs to 13 residues. CDR1 and CDR2 from the germline V gene are MNHEY and SMNVEV (reference sequence). The CDR3 sequence is CASSSRTRGEQYF. The CDR3 DNA sequence: TGTGCCAGCAGTTCTCGGACTAGAGGAGAGCAGTACTTC.

This clonotype occurred many times. The chain combines TRBV30 with TRBJ2-3, with D maybe TRBD2 (6 bases). The CDR3 is made up of 14 amino acids. Germline loops: CDR1 GTSNPN, CDR2 SVGIG (reference sequence). V was shortened by 0 bases and J by 3 bases, with 10 bases between the two germline ends. The CDR3 region has the DNA TGTGCCTGGAGTGTGGGAGGCCGTACAGATACGCAGTATTTT. Its protein product is CAWSVGGRTDTQYF. The full variable domain, completed using reference TRBV30 and TRBJ2-3, is SQTIHQWPATLVQPVGSPLSLECTVEGTSNPNLYWYRQAAGRGLQLLFYSVGIGQISSEVPQNLSASRPQDRQFILSSKKLLLSDSGFYLCAWSVGGRTDTQYFGPGTRLTVL.

This clonotype was counted many times. This chain connects TRBV18 to TRBJ2-1, with D possibly TRBD2 on 5 matching bases. Germline V CDR1 and CDR2: KGHSH, LQKENI. V lost 6 bases, J lost 9 bases, and 12 bases lay in between. The CDR3 has 12 amino acids. CDR3: CASSDSVGEQFF. CDR3 DNA: TGTGCCAGCTCGGATAGCGTTGGTGAGCAGTTCTTC.

This clonotype came up once. CDR3 in DNA: TGTGCCAGCAGTTTAGGGACTACCTACAATGAGCAGTTCTTC. Residues: CASSLGTTYNEQFF. The chain employs TRBV12-3 or TRBV12-4 and TRBJ2-1, with TRBD2 as a possible D gene (6 bases). V lost 1 base, J lost 2 bases, and 6 bases lay in between. The CDR3 consists of 14 residues.

This clonotype was detected ten times or more. This chain links TRBV6-1 with TRBJ2-2, with a tentative D call TRBD2 (7 bases). V lost 0 bases to trimming and J lost 6 bases, with 14 bases between them. The CDR3 is made up of 16 amino acids. Germline V gene sequence: CDR1 MNHNS, CDR2 SASEGT. The CDR3 loop reads CASSEASQGRAGELFF. The CDR3 DNA reads TGTGCCAGCAGTGAAGCAAGTCAGGGGAGGGCCGGGGAGCTGTTTTTT.

This clonotype was seen many times. V usage is TRBV18 and J usage is TRBJ2-1; D might be TRBD1 (6 bases). The CDR3 spans 16 residues. V gave up 0 bases and J gave up 4 bases, with 13 bases separating them. Per germline, CDR1 KGHSH and CDR2 LQKENI. The CDR3 DNA follows: TGTGCCAGCTCACCACCGGTCCCCGGACAGTACAATGAGCAGTTCTTC. Amino acid sequence: CASSPPVPGQYNEQFF.

This clonotype was observed at least ten times. The V gene is TRBV28, the J gene TRBJ2-7; maybe TRBD2 (7 bases). Trimming pared 10 bases from V and 4 bases from J, leaving 14 bases between. The CDR3 spans 12 residues. Per germline, CDR1 MDHEN and CDR2 SYDVKM. DNA for the CDR3: TGTGCCATCACAGGGACTACTTACGAGCAGTACTTC. Encoded protein: CAITGTTYEQYF. Looking up the rest from reference TRBV28 and TRBJ2-7 gives the full variable domain: DVKVTQSSRYLVKRTGEKVFLECVQDMDHENMFWYRQDPGLGLRLIYFSYDVKMKEKGDIPEGYSVSREKKERFSLILESASTNQTSMYLCAITGTTYEQYFGPGTRLTVT.

This clonotype was counted at least ten times. J is TRBJ2-7 and V is TRBV20-1; a possible D gene is TRBD1 (6 bases). Trimming stripped 5 bases from V and 2 bases from J, with 19 bases between. The CDR3 totals 15 residues. Germline CDR1 and CDR2: DFQATT and SNEGSKA (reference sequence). The CDR3 DNA is TGCAGTGCTCGATGGGTTCGGGACATCACCTACGAGCAGTACTTC. Translation: CSARWVRDITYEQYF.

There are many counts of this clonotype. The chain couples TRBV30 to TRBJ1-1, with TRBD1 identical over 8 bases. This CDR3 contains 14 residues. V lost 5 bases to trimming and J lost 0 bases; unmatched junction nucleotides: 5. The V gene's germline CDR1 is GTSNPN and CDR2 SVGIG (reference sequence). The CDR3 sequence: CAWRPGGMNTEAFF. CDR3 DNA: TGTGCCTGGCGGCCAGGGGGCATGAACACTGAAGCTTTCTTT.

The chain combines TRBV18 with TRBJ2-3; no definite D call. V was pared by 2 bases and J by 8 bases, with 11 bases between. This CDR3 has 13 residues. Germline CDR1 KGHSH, CDR2 LQKENI. The CDR3 bases are TGTGCCAGCTCACCAGATTCGGACGGTACGCAGTATTTT. This translates into CASSPDSDGTQYF.

In this sample, this clonotype turned up a few times. J is TRBJ2-1 and V is TRBV18, with 10 positions matching TRBD2. This CDR3 comprises 16 residues. V lost 3 bases and J lost 3; bases outside the gene matches: 5. Germline V gene lookup returns CDR1 KGHSH and CDR2 LQKENI. The CDR3 DNA is TGTGCCAGCTCACCCGTCACTAGCGGGATCTACAATGAGCAGTTCTTC. The encoded protein is CASSPVTSGIYNEQFF.

The rearrangement uses TRBV20-1 and TRBJ2-3; TRBD1 matches at 9 bases. The CDR3 runs to 16 residues. The ends lost 1 base at V and 6 bases at J; junction bases unmatched: 11. The germline V gene has CDR1 DFQATT and CDR2 SNEGSKA (reference sequence). The CDR3 region is CSARVSRGQGLDTQYF. CDR3 sequence (DNA): TGCAGTGCTAGAGTTTCTCGGGGACAGGGCCTCGATACGCAGTATTTT.

This clonotype was counted at least ten times. The chain couples TRBV20-1 to TRBJ2-1; 11 positions match TRBD2. Germline CDR1 and CDR2: DFQATT and SNEGSKA (reference sequence). The trim removed 3 bases at V and 2 bases at J, leaving 6 bases unmatched. The CDR3 extends over 16 amino acids. The CDR3 bases are TGCAGTGCTAGCCCGATAGCGGGGGGGACCTACAATGAGCAGTTCTTC. Protein sequence: CSASPIAGGTYNEQFF.

In this sample, this clonotype turned up many times. J is TRBJ2-5 and V is TRBV19, with a tentative D call TRBD2 (7 bases). The CDR3 has 14 residues. Germline V gene lookup returns CDR1 LNHDA and CDR2 SQIVND (reference sequence). V was cut by 2 bases and J by 4 bases, with 11 bases left in between. CDR3 DNA sequence: TGTGCCAGTAGTATACTCGGGGGGCGAGAGACCCAGTACTTC. It codes for CASSILGGRETQYF.

The V and J genes are TRBV7-2 and TRBJ2-1, with D possibly TRBD2 on 5 matching bases. The germline V gene has CDR1 SGHTA and CDR2 FQGNSA. The CDR3 has 16 residues. Trimming stripped 6 bases from V and 0 bases from J, with 15 bases between. The chain's CDR3 is CASSLWKDFSYNEQFF. In DNA form, the CDR3 reads TGTGCCAGCAGTTTATGGAAGGACTTCTCCTACAATGAGCAGTTCTTC.

This clonotype was counted ten times or more. The V and J genes are TRBV7-9 and TRBJ2-3; D remains unclear. V was trimmed by 3 bases and J by 2 bases, leaving 9 bases between them. CDR1 is SEHNR and CDR2 is FQNEAQ in the germline V gene (reference sequence). The CDR3 loop spans 14 amino acids. In DNA form, the CDR3 reads TGTGCCAGCAGCTTTGAGCGCTACACAGATACGCAGTATTTT. This codes for CASSFERYTDTQYF.

This clonotype has at least ten counts. This chain joins TRBV20-1 and TRBJ2-4; TRBD2 agrees at 12 bases. In germline, CDR1 is DFQATT, CDR2 SNEGSKA (reference sequence). V trimming: 6 bases; J trimming: 2 bases; junction bases outside the gene matches: 8. This CDR3 comprises 16 residues. CDR3 sequence: CSAPYGLAGSKNIQYF. The CDR3 DNA reads as TGCAGTGCCCCTTACGGACTAGCGGGGTCCAAAAACATTCAGTACTTC.